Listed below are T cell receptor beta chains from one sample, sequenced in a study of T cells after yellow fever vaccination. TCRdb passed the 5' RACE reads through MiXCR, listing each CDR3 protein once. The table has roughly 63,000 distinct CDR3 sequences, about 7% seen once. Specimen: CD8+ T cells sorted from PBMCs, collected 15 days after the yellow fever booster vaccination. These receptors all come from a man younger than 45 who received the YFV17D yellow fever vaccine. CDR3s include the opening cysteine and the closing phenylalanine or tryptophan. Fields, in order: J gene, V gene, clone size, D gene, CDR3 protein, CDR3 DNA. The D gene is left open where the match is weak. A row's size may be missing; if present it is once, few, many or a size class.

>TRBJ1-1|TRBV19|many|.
CASSIGTGLNTEAFF
TGTGCCAGTAGTATAGGAACGGGTTTGAACACTGAAGCTTTCTTT
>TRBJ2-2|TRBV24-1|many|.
CATSPTGFSGELFF
TGTGCCACCAGTCCCACAGGGTTCTCCGGGGAGCTGTTTTTT
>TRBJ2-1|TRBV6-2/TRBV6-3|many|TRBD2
CASTTSPLLAGSNNEQFF
TGTGCCAGCACCACATCCCCCCTTCTAGCGGGGTCCAACAATGAGCAGTTCTTC
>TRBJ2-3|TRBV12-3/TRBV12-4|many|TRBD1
CASRPTGADTQYF
TGTGCCAGCAGACCGACAGGGGCAGATACGCAGTATTTT
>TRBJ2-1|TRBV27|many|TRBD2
CASSFGLAVYNEQFF
TGTGCCAGCAGTTTTGGACTAGCGGTATACAATGAGCAGTTCTTC
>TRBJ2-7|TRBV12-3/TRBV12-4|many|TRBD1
CASAGQETYEQYF
TGTGCCAGCGCGGGACAGGAAACCTACGAGCAGTACTTC
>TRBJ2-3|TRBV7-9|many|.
CASSSTLHRPTDTQYF
TGTGCCAGCAGTTCTACCTTACATAGACCGACGGATACGCAGTATTTT
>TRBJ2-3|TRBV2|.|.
CARQPSSTDTQYF
TGTGCCAGACAGCCCTCTAGCACAGATACGCAGTATTTT
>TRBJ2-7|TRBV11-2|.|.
CASSFFHGSSYEQYF
TGTGCCAGCAGCTTTTTCCACGGATCCTCCTACGAGCAGTACTTC
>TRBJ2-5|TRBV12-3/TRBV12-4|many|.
CASSLSTPSGTQYF
TGTGCCAGCAGTTTATCGACACCCTCGGGGACCCAGTACTTC
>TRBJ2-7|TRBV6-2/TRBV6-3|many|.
CASSYGGNSYEQYF
TGTGCCAGCAGTTACGGTGGGAACTCCTACGAGCAGTACTTC
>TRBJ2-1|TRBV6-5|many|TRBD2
CASSSGGNEQFF
TGTGCCAGCAGTTCGGGGGGGAATGAGCAGTTCTTC
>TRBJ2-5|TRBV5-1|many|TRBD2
CASRYGRTRETQYF
TGCGCCAGCAGATACGGGAGGACCCGAGAGACCCAGTACTTC
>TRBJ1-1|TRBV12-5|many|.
CASGPSRATEAFF
TGTGCTAGTGGCCCATCCAGGGCCACTGAAGCTTTCTTT
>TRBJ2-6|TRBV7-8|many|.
CAPRDLSGANVLTF
TGTGCTCCACGGGACCTCTCTGGGGCCAACGTCCTGACTTTC
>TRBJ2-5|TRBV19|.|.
CASSSRHRTSDHEETQYF
TGTGCCAGTAGTTCTCGGCACAGGACCAGCGACCACGAAGAGACCCAGTACTTC